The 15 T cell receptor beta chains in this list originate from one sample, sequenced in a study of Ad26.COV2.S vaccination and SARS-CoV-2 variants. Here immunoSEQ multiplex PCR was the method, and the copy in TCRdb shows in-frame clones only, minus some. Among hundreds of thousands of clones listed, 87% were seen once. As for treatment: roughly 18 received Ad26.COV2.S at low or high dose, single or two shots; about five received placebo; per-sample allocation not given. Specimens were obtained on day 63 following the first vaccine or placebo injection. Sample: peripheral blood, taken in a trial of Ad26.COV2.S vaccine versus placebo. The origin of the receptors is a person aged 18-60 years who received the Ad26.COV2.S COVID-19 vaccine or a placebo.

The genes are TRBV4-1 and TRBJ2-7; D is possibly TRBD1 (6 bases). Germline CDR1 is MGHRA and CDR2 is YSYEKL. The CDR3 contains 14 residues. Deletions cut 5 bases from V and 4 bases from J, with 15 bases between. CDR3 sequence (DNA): TGCGCCAGCAGCTCTTCTGGGGGCGGGTACGAGCAGTACTTC. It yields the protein CASSSSGGGYEQYF.

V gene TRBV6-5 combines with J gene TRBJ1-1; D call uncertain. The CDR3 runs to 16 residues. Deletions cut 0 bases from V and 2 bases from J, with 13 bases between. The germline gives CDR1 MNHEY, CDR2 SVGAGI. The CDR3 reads CASSYSVVFRNTEAFF. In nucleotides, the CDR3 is TGTGCCAGCAGTTACTCTGTCGTATTTCGAAACACTGAAGCTTTCTTT.

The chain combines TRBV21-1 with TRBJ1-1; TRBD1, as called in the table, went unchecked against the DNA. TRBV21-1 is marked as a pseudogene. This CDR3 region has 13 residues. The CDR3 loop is CASSIGGNTEAFF. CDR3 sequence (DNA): TGTGCCAGCAGCATAGGGGGAAACACTGAAGCTTTCTTT.

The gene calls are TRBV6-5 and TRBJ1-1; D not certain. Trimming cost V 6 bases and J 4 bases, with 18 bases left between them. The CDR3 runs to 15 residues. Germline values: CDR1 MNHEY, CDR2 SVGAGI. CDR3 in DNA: TGTGCCAGCAGGGCCCCTTATCTGGGGAGCACTGAAGCTTTCTTT. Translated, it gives CASRAPYLGSTEAFF.

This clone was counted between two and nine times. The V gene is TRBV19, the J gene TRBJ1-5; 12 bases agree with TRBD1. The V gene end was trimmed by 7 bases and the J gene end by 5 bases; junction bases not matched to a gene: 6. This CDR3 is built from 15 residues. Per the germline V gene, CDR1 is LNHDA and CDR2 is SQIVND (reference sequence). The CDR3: CASTKGQGAYQPQHF. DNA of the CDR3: TGTGCCAGTACCAAGGGACAGGGGGCTTATCAGCCCCAGCATTTT.

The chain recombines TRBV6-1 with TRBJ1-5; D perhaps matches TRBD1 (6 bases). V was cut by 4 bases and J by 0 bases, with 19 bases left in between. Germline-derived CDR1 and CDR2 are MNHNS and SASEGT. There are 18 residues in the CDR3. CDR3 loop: CASSGVVQGSYSNQPQHF. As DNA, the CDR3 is TGTGCCAGCAGTGGAGTAGTCCAGGGGAGCTATAGCAATCAGCCCCAGCATTTT.

The CDR3 nucleotides read TGTGCCAGCACCTCATTGATAGGAGAGACCCAGTACTTC. Its protein product is CASTSLIGETQYF. V gene TRBV12-3 or TRBV12-4 combines with J gene TRBJ2-5; no reliable D call. Trimming removed 7 bases at V and 4 bases at J, with 13 bases between. This CDR3 region has 13 residues.

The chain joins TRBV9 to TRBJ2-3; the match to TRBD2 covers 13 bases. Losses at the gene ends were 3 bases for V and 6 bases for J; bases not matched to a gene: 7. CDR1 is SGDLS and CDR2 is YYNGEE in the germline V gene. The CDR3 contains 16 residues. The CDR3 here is CASSAGLAGEVDTQYF. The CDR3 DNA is TGTGCCAGCAGCGCCGGACTAGCGGGGGAAGTGGATACGCAGTATTTT.

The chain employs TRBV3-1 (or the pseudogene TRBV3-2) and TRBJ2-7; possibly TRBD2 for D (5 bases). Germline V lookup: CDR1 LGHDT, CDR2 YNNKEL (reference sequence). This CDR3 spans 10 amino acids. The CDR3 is CVGTLPGQYF. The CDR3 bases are TGTGTAGGAACCTTGCCGGGACAGTACTTC.

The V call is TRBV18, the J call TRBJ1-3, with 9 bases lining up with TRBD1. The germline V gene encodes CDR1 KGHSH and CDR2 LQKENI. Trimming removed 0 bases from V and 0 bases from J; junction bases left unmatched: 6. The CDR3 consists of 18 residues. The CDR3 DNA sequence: TGTGCCAGCTCACCACCGTTGGGACAGGGCTTCTCTGGAAACACCATATATTTT. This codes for CASSPPLGQGFSGNTIYF.

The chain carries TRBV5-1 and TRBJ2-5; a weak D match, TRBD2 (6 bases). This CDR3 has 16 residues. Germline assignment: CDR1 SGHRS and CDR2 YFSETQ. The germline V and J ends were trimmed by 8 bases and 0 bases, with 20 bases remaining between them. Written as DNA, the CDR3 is TGCGCCAGTAAGAACCGCCGGGACTCCTACCAAGAGACCCAGTACTTC. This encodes CASKNRRDSYQETQYF.

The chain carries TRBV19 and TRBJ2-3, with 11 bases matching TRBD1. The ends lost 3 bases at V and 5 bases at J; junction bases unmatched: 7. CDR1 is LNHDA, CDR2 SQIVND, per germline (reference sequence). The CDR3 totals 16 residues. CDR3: CASSILGQGAIDTQYF. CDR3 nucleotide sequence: TGTGCCAGTAGTATCTTAGGACAGGGGGCAATAGATACGCAGTATTTT.

In DNA, the CDR3 is TGCGCCAGCACGAGAGAGGAACGGATTTCACCCCTCCACTTT. Translating it yields CASTREERISPLHF. The chain employs TRBV10-2 and TRBJ1-6; no clear D gene. The germline V and J ends were trimmed by 7 bases and 9 bases, with 16 bases remaining between them. The CDR3 is 14 amino acids. Germline-derived CDR1 and CDR2 are WSHSY and SAAADI.

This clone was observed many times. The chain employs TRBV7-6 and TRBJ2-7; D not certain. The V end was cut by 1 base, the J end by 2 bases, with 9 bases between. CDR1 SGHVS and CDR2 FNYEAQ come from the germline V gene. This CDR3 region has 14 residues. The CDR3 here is CASSLGQQPYEQYF. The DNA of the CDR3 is TGTGCCAGCAGCTTAGGGCAACAGCCCTACGAGCAGTACTTC.

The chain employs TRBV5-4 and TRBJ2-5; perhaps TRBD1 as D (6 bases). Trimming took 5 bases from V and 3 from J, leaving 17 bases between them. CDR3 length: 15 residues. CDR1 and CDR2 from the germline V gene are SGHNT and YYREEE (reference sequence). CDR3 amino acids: CASSPTGTSEETQYF. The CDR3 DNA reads TGTGCCAGCAGTCCTACGGGGACATCCGAAGAGACCCAGTACTTC.